This TCR beta chain was captured in a study of PD-L1 blockade in urothelial cancer. As for the study in general: The number of prior chemotherapy regimens per patient was 0 to 3.

Using immunoSEQ multiplex PCR, the repertoire was profiled, and TCRdb retains in-frame clones only, with some absent. Among some 74,000 clones, around four fifths were seen once, and the ten largest hold roughly 6.6%. Germline values: CDR1 MDHEN, CDR2 SYDVKM. Trimming stripped 3 bases from V and 5 bases from J, with 13 bases between. The CDR3 length is 14 residues. As for time point: pretreatment peripheral blood. Sequenced material: PBMCs, taken around atezolizumab (anti-PD-L1) treatment. This rearrangement joins TRBV28 to TRBJ2-5; the D gene is possibly TRBD2 (5 bases). The sequence derives from a man between 35 and 55 years old with urothelial cancer. This CDR3 reads CASSFGSERETQYF. DNA of the CDR3: TGTGCCAGCAGTTTTGGTAGCGAGAGGGAGACCCAGTACTTC.